The rows below give T cell receptor beta chains drawn from one sample of a study of T-cell reconstitution after alpha-beta-depleted transplantation in children. TCRdb analysed the PCR reads with MiXCR anew, one entry per CDR3 protein. The table has roughly 670,000 distinct CDR3 sequences, 10% to 15% seen once. The source material was PBMCs, sampled before TCRalphabeta/CD19-depleted stem cell transplant. These receptors were collected from a girl aged 2-10 years with congenital amegakaryocytic thrombocytopenia, due to receive a stem cell transplant. The CDR3 runs from the conserved cysteine through the conserved F or W. A D gene is named only where the DNA matches it firmly. Some rows have no size entry. The others give once, few or many, or a class for an expanded clone.

D	size	V	J	CDR3	DNA
TRBD2	few	TRBV20-1	TRBJ2-1	CSARHGLAGVYGEQFF	TGCAGTGCTAGACACGGACTAGCGGGAGTTTATGGTGAGCAGTTCTTC
NA	NA	TRBV3-1	TRBJ2-7	CASSHGGLGSYEQYF	TGTGCCAGCAGCCATGGAGGATTGGGCTCCTACGAGCAGTACTTC
TRBD1	NA	TRBV11-2	TRBJ2-5	CASSPTGGMGYQETQYF	TGTGCCAGCAGCCCTACAGGGGGCATGGGGTACCAAGAGACCCAGTACTTC
NA	NA	TRBV20-1	TRBJ2-3	CSARGWTVSTDTQYF	TGCAGTGCTAGAGGCTGGACAGTGAGCACAGATACGCAGTATTTT
NA	many	TRBV5-1	TRBJ2-1	CASSLHISGTYNEQFF	TGCGCCAGCAGCTTGCACATTAGTGGTACCTACAATGAGCAGTTCTTC
NA	many	TRBV6-5	TRBJ2-5	CASSYARGGGRRETQYF	TGTGCCAGCAGTTACGCCCGCGGGGGCGGCAGGAGGGAGACCCAGTACTTC
NA	many	TRBV20-1	TRBJ1-5	CSVVGNSNQPQHF	TGCAGTGTTGTGGGTAATAGCAATCAGCCCCAGCATTTT
NA	many	TRBV7-9	TRBJ2-1	CASSLEEGLGSEQFF	TGTGCCAGCAGCTTAGAGGAGGGACTGGGCTCTGAGCAGTTCTTC
NA	NA	TRBV3-1	TRBJ2-7	CASSQPSSRPEQYF	TGTGCCAGCAGCCAACCCTCGTCAAGGCCCGAGCAGTACTTC
TRBD2	many	TRBV29-1	TRBJ2-4	CSVWIASGLMYF	TGCAGCGTTTGGATAGCTAGCGGGCTGATGTACTTC
NA	many	TRBV12-3/TRBV12-4	TRBJ2-3	CASNWGISDTQYF	TGTGCCAGCAACTGGGGGATATCGGATACGCAGTATTTT
TRBD1	NA	TRBV7-3	TRBJ2-7	CASSRDRDGEQYF	TGTGCCAGCAGCCGGGACAGGGATGGCGAGCAGTACTTC
TRBD2	many	TRBV20-1	TRBJ2-2	CSAKASGRDTGELFF	TGCAGTGCAAAAGCTAGCGGGAGGGACACCGGGGAGCTGTTTTTT
TRBD2	NA	TRBV5-1	TRBJ2-1	CASSLAASGEDGEQFF	TGCGCCAGCAGCTTGGCCGCTAGCGGGGAAGACGGTGAGCAGTTCTTC
TRBD2	NA	TRBV27	TRBJ2-1	CASSPGGFYEQFF	TGTGCCAGCAGTCCGGGGGGTTTCTATGAGCAGTTCTTC
NA	many	TRBV5-1	TRBJ2-1	CASSLDGPRQFF	TGCGCCAGCAGCTTGGACGGGCCCCGGCAGTTCTTC
NA	NA	TRBV4-1	TRBJ2-3	CVSSQGDTTDTQYF	TGCGTCAGCAGCCAAGGGGACACCACAGATACGCAGTATTTT
NA	many	TRBV27	TRBJ2-2	CASKPLLVSDTGELFF	TGTGCCAGCAAACCTCTACTAGTATCCGACACCGGGGAGCTGTTTTTT
NA	few	TRBV18	TRBJ2-3	CASSQGPSWDTQYF	TGTGCCAGCTCACAAGGCCCATCCTGGGATACGCAGTATTTT
NA	many	TRBV7-8	TRBJ2-7	CASSLMWGADEQYF	TGTGCCAGCAGCCTGATGTGGGGCGCGGACGAGCAGTACTTC
TRBD2	NA	TRBV20-1	TRBJ2-1	CSARLAGEQFF	TGCAGTGCTAGACTAGCGGGTGAGCAGTTCTTC
NA	many	TRBV5-1	TRBJ2-7	CASSFTPGSYEQYF	TGCGCCAGCAGCTTTACCCCAGGGTCCTACGAGCAGTACTTC
NA	few	TRBV7-2	TRBJ2-2	CASSLSGVTGELFF	TGTGCCAGCAGCTTATCAGGGGTCACCGGGGAGCTGTTTTTT
NA	NA	TRBV24-1	TRBJ2-1	CATSDWAAGNEQFF	TGTGCCACCAGTGATTGGGCGGCGGGGAATGAGCAGTTCTTC
NA	many	TRBV10-3	TRBJ2-5	CAISDRPANQETQYF	TGTGCCATCAGTGACCGTCCCGCGAATCAAGAGACCCAGTACTTC
TRBD2	NA	TRBV7-9	TRBJ2-1	CASSLAPRAGRENEQFF	TGTGCCAGCAGCTTAGCGCCACGAGCGGGACGAGAAAATGAGCAGTTCTTC
NA	few	TRBV20-1	TRBJ2-3	CSARTGAVGTDTQYF	TGCAGTGCTAGAACGGGAGCAGTTGGAACGGATACGCAGTATTTT
NA	NA	TRBV7-9	TRBJ2-7	CASSSIGGASYEQYF	TGTGCCAGCAGCTCGATTGGGGGAGCTTCCTACGAGCAGTACTTC
TRBD2	few	TRBV20-1	TRBJ2-5	CSATSQREGLPETQYF	TGCAGTGCTACCTCACAGCGGGAGGGCCTCCCAGAGACCCAGTACTTC
NA	NA	TRBV19	TRBJ1-1	CASSIHTEAFF	TGTGCCAGTAGTATTCATACTGAAGCTTTCTTT
NA	NA	TRBV11-2	TRBJ2-7	CASSLFSSGAPEYEQYF	TGTGCCAGCAGCTTATTTTCGTCTGGCGCCCCCGAATACGAGCAGTACTTC
NA	NA	TRBV5-1	TRBJ2-6	CASSSTSSGANVLTF	TGCGCCAGCAGCTCTACGTCCTCTGGGGCCAACGTCCTGACTTTC
NA	many	TRBV3-1	TRBJ2-3	CASSQGQGTDTQYF	TGTGCCAGCAGCCAAGGACAGGGCACAGATACGCAGTATTTT
TRBD2	NA	TRBV5-1	TRBJ2-5	CASSLEVSGRSETQYF	TGCGCCAGCAGCTTGGAGGTTAGCGGGAGATCAGAGACCCAGTACTTC
NA	NA	TRBV5-1	TRBJ2-2	CASSPRGYTGELFF	TGCGCCAGCAGCCCACGGGGCTACACCGGGGAGCTGTTTTTT
TRBD1	few	TRBV20-1	TRBJ2-5	CSVGRTGRKETQYF	TGCAGTGTCGGAAGGACAGGGAGAAAAGAGACCCAGTACTTC
NA	NA	TRBV5-1	TRBJ2-7	CASSSGASSSLSEQYF	TGCGCCAGCAGCTCCGGGGCCAGCTCCTCCTTATCCGAGCAGTACTTC
NA	many	TRBV12-3/TRBV12-4	TRBJ2-1	CASSFLPGVENEQFF	TGTGCCAGCAGTTTTTTACCGGGAGTAGAAAATGAGCAGTTCTTC
NA	NA	TRBV24-1	TRBJ2-5	CATSDPRDTNQETQYF	TGTGCCACCAGTGACCCCCGGGACACTAACCAAGAGACCCAGTACTTC
NA	many	TRBV7-3	TRBJ2-3	CASSLSGNTDTQYF	TGTGCCAGCAGCTTAAGCGGGAACACAGATACGCAGTATTTT
NA	NA	TRBV15	TRBJ1-5	CATSRGAAGAQPQHF	TGTGCCACCAGCAGAGGGGCGGCAGGGGCTCAGCCCCAGCATTTT
TRBD2	many	TRBV7-6	TRBJ2-5	CASSFRAGGVETQYF	TGTGCCAGCAGCTTTCGAGCGGGAGGGGTAGAGACCCAGTACTTC
NA	many	TRBV24-1	TRBJ2-7	CATSDIQGSYEQYF	TGTGCCACCAGTGATATTCAGGGCTCCTACGAGCAGTACTTC
TRBD2	few	TRBV10-3	TRBJ2-5	CAIGGGLAHQETQYF	TGTGCCATCGGAGGGGGACTAGCCCACCAAGAGACCCAGTACTTC
NA	NA	TRBV20-1	TRBJ2-5	CSARGSVRETQYF	TGCAGTGCTCGGGGGAGCGTTCGGGAGACCCAGTACTTC
NA	many	TRBV12-3/TRBV12-4	TRBJ2-1	CASRTSLYNEQFF	TGTGCCAGCAGAACCTCCCTCTACAATGAGCAGTTCTTC
TRBD2	NA	TRBV2	TRBJ2-1	CASSDPSGSYYNEQFF	TGTGCCAGCAGTGATCCTAGCGGGAGTTACTACAATGAGCAGTTCTTC
NA	many	TRBV12-3/TRBV12-4	TRBJ2-5	CASSLSFDGQETQYF	TGTGCCAGCAGTTTAAGTTTTGACGGACAAGAGACCCAGTACTTC
NA	many	TRBV5-1	TRBJ2-3	CASSLGTSVITDTQYF	TGCGCCAGCAGCTTGGGGACTTCCGTTATAACAGATACGCAGTATTTT